This record concerns one T cell receptor beta chain sequence. This clone's antigen is unknown. One base away there is no much larger clone; base qualities are not given. V sheds 1 base and J sheds 2 bases, leaving 11 bases between their ends. Sequences MDHEN (CDR1) and SYDVKM (CDR2) are obtained from the germline V gene. The CDR3 runs 15 residues from the cysteine to the phenylalanine. Only the CDR3 part of the read is kept: 45 bases, read in frame from the first base. The data derive from a study of T cell clones after liver transplantation (dated by TCRdb to the late 2010s). For context, the study as a whole: ITN030ST, the source of the samples, was a randomized trial that attempted immunosuppression withdrawal within 2 years of liver transplantation. Donor-reactive T cell clones were identified by TCRbeta sequencing after a pre-transplant mixed lymphocyte reaction and then tracked in post-transplant blood. Third party-reactive TCRbeta sequences from pre-transplant MLRs were also identified as an antigen-independent comparator for donor-reactive sequences. Of the eight recipients, a few were HCV-positive, while the remaining recipients had been transplanted for non-autoimmune, non-viral indications. The subjects received no induction therapy and were kept on standard immunosuppression until randomization at 12-24 months post-transplant. Tolerance was defined as complete withdrawal of immunosuppression for at least one year without a rise in liver enzymes beyond twice the upper limit of normal. Blood samples were collected pre-transplant, then pre-randomization ahead of withdrawal, and finally post-randomization once withdrawal had either been completed or failed. A cohort of 8 liver transplant recipients was studied, of whom 3 were classified as tolerant and 5 as non-tolerant. General conclusions and limits of the study: In two subjects, low numbers of available donor cells limited the measurable donor-reactive repertoire. In most of the 8 subjects, circulating donor-reactive CD4 TCRbeta sequences decreased significantly after transplant, regardless of tolerance or HCV status. Because allograft tissue specimens were not available, migration of donor-reactive T cells into the graft, rather than deletion, may have occurred. When repertoire turnover was taken into account, detection of donor-reactive sequences was significantly reduced in 7 of 8 subjects for CD4 and in 8 of 8 subjects for CD8. The conclusions were preliminary, being limited by small, heterogeneous patient numbers and by non-standardized post-transplant time points. The decline in donor-reactive sequences exceeded the decline in third party-reactive sequences, suggesting partial antigen-specific deletion that was unrelated to withdrawal success.

Thawed unstimulated PBMCs were stained for CD3, CD4 and CD8 and FACS-sorted into CD3+CD4+ and CD3+CD8+ populations. All 8 studied subjects were randomized to immunosuppression withdrawal. Genomic DNA was isolated with the Qiagen DNeasy Blood and Tissue Kit. Frozen genomic DNA underwent high-throughput TCRbeta CDR3 sequencing by immunoSEQ, including PCR amplification, mapping, bias correction and internal controls. Turning to the authors' computational methods: Only productive rearrangements were retained, and each unique TCRbeta sequence was defined by its CDR3 nucleotide sequence together with its V and J gene. Donor-reactive sequences required at least 5-fold expansion in CFSE-low cells versus unstimulated pre-transplant cells and at least 0.01% frequency. Minimum frequency thresholds were set for each subject based on the unstimulated sample with the lowest template count, ensuring at least 90% detection power. Jensen-Shannon divergence between the top 1000 TCRbeta sequences post-transplant and pre-transplant was used to measure repertoire turnover. Two-sided Fisher's exact tests were used to test for changes in the detection of donor-reactive sequences. This is the immuneACCESS table as TCRdb keeps it, with only in-frame sequences that have V and J called. A part of the clones is gone; compared with another copy, unresolved V genes explain less than half, and the rest is unexplained. Clone size and the V and J calls come from that table; the DNA yielded D and trimming. Counted in this sample were fewer than 65,000 clones; 86% of them appeared once. The ten largest clones represent about 15% of the sample.

The TCR originated in a human patient who received a liver transplant. Because of the transplant, the T cells may be the graft donor's rather than the patient's own. This sample comprised CD8+ T cells from blood, obtained 12 months after liver transplant. Rearrangement joined TRBV28 to TRBJ1-1; the D gene remains uncertain. The CDR3 has the sequence CASSLFPTGNTEAFF. The DNA sequence follows: TGTGCCAGCAGTTTATTTCCGACGGGAAACACTGAAGCTTTCTTT.